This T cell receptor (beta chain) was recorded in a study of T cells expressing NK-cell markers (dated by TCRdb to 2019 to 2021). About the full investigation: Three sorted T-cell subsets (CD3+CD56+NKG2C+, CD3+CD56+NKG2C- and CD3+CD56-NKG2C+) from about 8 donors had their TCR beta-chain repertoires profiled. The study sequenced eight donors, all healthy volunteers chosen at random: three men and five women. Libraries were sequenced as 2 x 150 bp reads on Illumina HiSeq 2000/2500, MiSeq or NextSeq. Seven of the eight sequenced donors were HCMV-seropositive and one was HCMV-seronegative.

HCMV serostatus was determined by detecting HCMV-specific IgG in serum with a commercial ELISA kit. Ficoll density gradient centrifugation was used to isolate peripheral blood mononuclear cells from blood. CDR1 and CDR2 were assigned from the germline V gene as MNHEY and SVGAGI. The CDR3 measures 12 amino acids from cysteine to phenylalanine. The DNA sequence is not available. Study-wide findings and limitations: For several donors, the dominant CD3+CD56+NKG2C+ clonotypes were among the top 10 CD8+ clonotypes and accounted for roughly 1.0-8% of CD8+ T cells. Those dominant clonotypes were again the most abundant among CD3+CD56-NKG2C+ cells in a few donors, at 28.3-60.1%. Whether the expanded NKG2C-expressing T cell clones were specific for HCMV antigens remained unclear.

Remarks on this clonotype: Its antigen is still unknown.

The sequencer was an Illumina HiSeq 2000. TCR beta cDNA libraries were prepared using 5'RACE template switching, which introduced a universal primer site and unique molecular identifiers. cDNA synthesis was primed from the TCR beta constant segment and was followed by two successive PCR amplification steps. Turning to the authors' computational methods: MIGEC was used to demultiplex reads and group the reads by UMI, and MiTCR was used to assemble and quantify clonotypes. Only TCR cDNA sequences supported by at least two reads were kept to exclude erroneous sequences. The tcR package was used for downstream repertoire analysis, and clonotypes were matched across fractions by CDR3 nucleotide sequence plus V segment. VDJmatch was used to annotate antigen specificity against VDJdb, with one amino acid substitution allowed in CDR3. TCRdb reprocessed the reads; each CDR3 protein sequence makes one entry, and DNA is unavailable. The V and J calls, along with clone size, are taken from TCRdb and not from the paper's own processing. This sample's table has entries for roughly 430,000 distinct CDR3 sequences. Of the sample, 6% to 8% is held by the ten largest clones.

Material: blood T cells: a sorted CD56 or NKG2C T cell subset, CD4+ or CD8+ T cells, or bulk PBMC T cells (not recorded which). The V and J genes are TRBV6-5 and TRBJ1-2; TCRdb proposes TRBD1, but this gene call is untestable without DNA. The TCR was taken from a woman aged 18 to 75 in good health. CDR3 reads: CASTSGTGGYTF.